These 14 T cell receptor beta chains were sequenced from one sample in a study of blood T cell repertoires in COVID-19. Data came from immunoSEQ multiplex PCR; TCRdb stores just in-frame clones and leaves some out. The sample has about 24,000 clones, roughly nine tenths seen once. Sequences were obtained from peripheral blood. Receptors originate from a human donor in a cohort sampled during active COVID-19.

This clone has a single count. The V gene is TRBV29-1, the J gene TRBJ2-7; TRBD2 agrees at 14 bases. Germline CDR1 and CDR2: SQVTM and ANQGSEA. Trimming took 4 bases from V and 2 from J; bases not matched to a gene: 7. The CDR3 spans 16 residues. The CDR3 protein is CSVAGTSGGSAYEQYF. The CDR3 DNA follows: TGCAGCGTTGCTGGGACTAGCGGGGGATCGGCCTACGAGCAGTACTTC.

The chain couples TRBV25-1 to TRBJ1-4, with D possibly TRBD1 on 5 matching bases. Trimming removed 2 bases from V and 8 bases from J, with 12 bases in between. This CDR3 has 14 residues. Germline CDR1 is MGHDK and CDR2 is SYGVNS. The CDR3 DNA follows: TGTGCCAGCAGTGAACAGGGTCTTGAGGAAAAACTGTTTTTT. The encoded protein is CASSEQGLEEKLFF. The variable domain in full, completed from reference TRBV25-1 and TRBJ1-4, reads EADIYQTPRYLVIGTGKKITLECSQTMGHDKMYWYQQDPGMELHLIHYSYGVNSTEKGDLSSESTVSRIRTEHFPLTLESARPSHTSQYLCASSEQGLEEKLFFGSGTQLSVL.

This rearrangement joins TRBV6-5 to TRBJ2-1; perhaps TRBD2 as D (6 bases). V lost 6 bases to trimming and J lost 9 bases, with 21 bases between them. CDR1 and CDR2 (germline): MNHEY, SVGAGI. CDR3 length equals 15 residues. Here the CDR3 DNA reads TGTGCCAGCAGGAGGGACTGGGCCCCGGTCAGTGAGCAGTTCTTC. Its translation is CASRRDWAPVSEQFF.

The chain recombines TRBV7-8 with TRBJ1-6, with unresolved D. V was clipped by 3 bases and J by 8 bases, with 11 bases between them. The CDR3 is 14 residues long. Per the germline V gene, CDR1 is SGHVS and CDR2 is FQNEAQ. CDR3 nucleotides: TGTGCCAGCAGCTTGTCCGGGAGGTATTCACCCCTCCACTTT. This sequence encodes CASSLSGRYSPLHF.

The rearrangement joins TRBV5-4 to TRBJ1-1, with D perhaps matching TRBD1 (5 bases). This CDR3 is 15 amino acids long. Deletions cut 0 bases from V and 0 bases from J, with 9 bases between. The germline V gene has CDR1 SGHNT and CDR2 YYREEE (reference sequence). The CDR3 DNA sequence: TGTGCCAGCAGCTTGGGGGGGGGTATGAACACTGAAGCTTTCTTT. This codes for CASSLGGGMNTEAFF.

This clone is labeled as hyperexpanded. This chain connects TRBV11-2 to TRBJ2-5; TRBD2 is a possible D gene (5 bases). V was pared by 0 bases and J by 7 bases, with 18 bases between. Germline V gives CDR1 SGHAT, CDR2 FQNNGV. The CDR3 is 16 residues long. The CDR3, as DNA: TGTGCCAGCAGCTTAGATTCCGGAGGTCTCGTAGGGACCCAGTACTTC. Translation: CASSLDSGGLVGTQYF.

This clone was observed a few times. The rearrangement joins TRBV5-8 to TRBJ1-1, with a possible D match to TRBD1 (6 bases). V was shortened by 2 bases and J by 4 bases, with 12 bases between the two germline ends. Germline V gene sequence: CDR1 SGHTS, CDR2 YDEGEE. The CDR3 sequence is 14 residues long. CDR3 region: CASSFRDIGTEAFF. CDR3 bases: TGTGCCAGCAGCTTTCGGGACATTGGCACTGAAGCTTTCTTT.

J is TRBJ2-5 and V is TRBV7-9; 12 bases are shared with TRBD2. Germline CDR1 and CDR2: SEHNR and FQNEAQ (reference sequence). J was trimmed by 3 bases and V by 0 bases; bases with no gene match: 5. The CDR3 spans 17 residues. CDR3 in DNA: TGTGCCAGCAGCTTAGCGAAGACTAGCGGGAGTAAAGAGACCCAGTACTTC. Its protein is CASSLAKTSGSKETQYF.

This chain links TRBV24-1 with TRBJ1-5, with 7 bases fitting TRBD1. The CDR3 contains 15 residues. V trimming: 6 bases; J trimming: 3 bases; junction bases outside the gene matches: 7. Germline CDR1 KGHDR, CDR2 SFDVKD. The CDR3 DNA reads TGTGCCACCAGTTTGTCGGGACAGTTCAATCAGCCCCAGCATTTT. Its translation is CATSLSGQFNQPQHF.

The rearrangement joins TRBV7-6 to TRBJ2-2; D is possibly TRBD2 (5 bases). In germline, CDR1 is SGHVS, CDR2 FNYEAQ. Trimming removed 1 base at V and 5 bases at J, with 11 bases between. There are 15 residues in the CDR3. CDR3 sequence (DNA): TGTGCCAGCAGCTTAGTTGGTAGCGAAACCGGGGAGCTGTTTTTT. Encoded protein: CASSLVGSETGELFF.

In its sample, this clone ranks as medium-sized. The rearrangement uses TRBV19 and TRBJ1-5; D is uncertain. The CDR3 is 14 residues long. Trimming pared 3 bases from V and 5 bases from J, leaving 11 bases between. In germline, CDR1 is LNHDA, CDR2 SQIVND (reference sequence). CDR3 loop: CASSIGLLDQPQHF. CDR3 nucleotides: TGTGCCAGTAGTATTGGGCTGCTTGATCAGCCCCAGCATTTT. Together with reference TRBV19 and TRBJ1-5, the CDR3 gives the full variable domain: DGGITQSPKYLFRKEGQNVTLSCEQNLNHDAMYWYRQDPGQGLRLIYYSQIVNDFQKGDIAEGYSVSREKKESFPLTVTSAQKNPTAFYLCASSIGLLDQPQHFGDGTRLSIL.

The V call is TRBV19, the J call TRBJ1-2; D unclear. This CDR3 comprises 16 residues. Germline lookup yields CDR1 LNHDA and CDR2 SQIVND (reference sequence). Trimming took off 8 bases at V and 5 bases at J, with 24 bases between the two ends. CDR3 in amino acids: CASSRWVVASGYGYTF. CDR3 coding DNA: TGTGCCAGTTCGAGATGGGTGGTAGCGAGTGGGTATGGCTACACCTTC.

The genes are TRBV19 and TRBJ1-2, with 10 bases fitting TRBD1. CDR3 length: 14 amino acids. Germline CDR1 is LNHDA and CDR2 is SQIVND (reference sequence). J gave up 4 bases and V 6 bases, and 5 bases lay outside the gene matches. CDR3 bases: TGTGCCAGTAGAACCGGGACAGGGGCCTATGGCTACACCTTC. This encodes CASRTGTGAYGYTF.

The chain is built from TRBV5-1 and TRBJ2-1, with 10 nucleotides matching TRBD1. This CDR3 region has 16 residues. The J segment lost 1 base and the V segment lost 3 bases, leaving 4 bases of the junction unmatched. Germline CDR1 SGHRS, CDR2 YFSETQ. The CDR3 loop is CASSWGQGRSYNEQFF. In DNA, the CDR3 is TGCGCCAGCAGCTGGGGACAGGGGAGGTCCTACAATGAGCAGTTCTTC.